A selection of T cell receptor beta chains follows, all from one sample in a study of PD-1 blockade in classical Hodgkin lymphoma. Profiling relied on immunoSEQ multiplex PCR, and the TCRdb table lists in-frame clones only, not all of them. Here the sample spans about 90,000 clones, roughly 89% being singletons. The starting material was peripheral blood mononuclear cells (PBMCs), obtained before the second cycle of nivolumab. Source of these receptors: a human donor with classical Hodgkin lymphoma. Both conserved end residues are part of each CDR3. The order of the fields is clone size, J gene, V gene, D gene, CDR3 length, CDR3 DNA, CDR3 protein. D genes are given only for firm matches. Size values are once, few and many counts, or a class for expanded clones, and some rows have none.

.	TRBJ2-7	TRBV27	.	13	TGTGCCAGCGGAAGACTAGGGGCCTACGAGCAGTACTTC	CASGRLGAYEQYF
.	TRBJ2-7	TRBV27	.	14	TGTGCCAGCAGTGTCCACTTAGGCGGCCACGAGCAGTACTTC	CASSVHLGGHEQYF
.	TRBJ1-4	TRBV7-8	.	12	TGTGCCAGCAGCTTAATTCATGAAAAACTGTTTTTT	CASSLIHEKLFF
.	TRBJ1-1	TRBV10-2	.	13	TGCGCCAGCAGTGAGCCAGGACAGAATGAAGCTTTCTTT	CASSEPGQNEAFF
once	TRBJ2-2	TRBV4-2	TRBD1	16	TGTGCCAGCAGCCAAGATCGACAGGGTCGCGACGGGGAGCTGTTTTTT	CASSQDRQGRDGELFF
.	TRBJ1-6	TRBV30	.	12	TGTGCCTGGACAGCTTATAATTCACCCCTCCACTTT	CAWTAYNSPLHF
.	TRBJ2-1	TRBV5-1	.	15	TGCGCCAGCAGCCCCCTCGCGCAATTCTCCAATGAGCAGTTCTTC	CASSPLAQFSNEQFF
.	TRBJ2-3	TRBV4-1	.	12	TGCGCCAGCAGGTCAGGAAGAGATACGCAGTATTTT	CASRSGRDTQYF
.	TRBJ1-1	TRBV2	.	12	TGTGCCCACGGGTGGTGGCAGGACGAAGCTTTCTTT	CAHGWWQDEAFF
.	TRBJ2-3	TRBV20-1	.	10	TGCAGTGCACAAACAGATACGCAGTATTTT	CSAQTDTQYF
.	TRBJ2-4	TRBV23-1	.	16	TGCGCCAGCAGTCAATCTCTGGGGATAGCCAAAAACATTCAGTACTTC	CASSQSLGIAKNIQYF
.	TRBJ2-5	TRBV12-5	.	17	TGTGCTAGTGCCTCCCTCGGAATGCGGGATCCCCAAGAGACCCAGTACTTC	CASASLGMRDPQETQYF